The entry below gives a single TCR beta chain sequence along with its context. This entry belongs to a study of blood T cell repertoires in COVID-19. Study-level information: Italy, Spain and the United States were the sources of the convalescent and acute COVID-19 samples.

Only in-frame clones appear in the TCRdb table, and some are missing; sequencing was by immunoSEQ multiplex PCR. The table includes around 400,000 clones, approximately 88% detected once. Germline values: CDR1 MGHDK, CDR2 SYGVNS. The CDR3 is 15 amino acids. Trimming cost V 1 base and J 1 base; bases outside gene matches: 3. The sequence derives from a man aged 35-49 years with acute or convalescent COVID-19. The chain is built from TRBV25-1 and TRBJ1-1; TRBD1 matches at 7 bases. The sample comprised peripheral blood. The CDR3 sequence: CASSEFRTGNTEAFF. CDR3 nucleotides: TGTGCCAGCAGTGAATTTAGGACAGGGAACACTGAAGCTTTCTTT.